What follows describes a single T cell receptor beta chain. Repertoires were generated with immunoSEQ multiplex PCR, while TCRdb's copy carries only in-frame clones and drops some. The data show 99,000 or so clones, with around 85% seen just once and 3% to 4% held by the top ten. This sample was included in a study of blood T cell repertoires in COVID-19. On the study more broadly: Samples of COVID-19 (acute and convalescent) were obtained from the United States, Italy and Spain.

This CDR3 comprises 14 residues. The V gene lost 0 bases and the J gene lost 1 base, with 7 bases spanning the gap. The germline V gene has CDR1 SGHRS and CDR2 YFSETQ. The chain is built from TRBV5-1 and TRBJ1-1; D call uncertain. Sequenced input: peripheral blood. The sequence was collected from a woman of 80 years or more with active or convalescent COVID-19. The CDR3 is CASSLGAANTEAFF. The CDR3 coding sequence is TGCGCCAGCAGCTTGGGGGCCGCGAACACTGAAGCTTTCTTT. Drawing the rest from reference TRBV5-1 and TRBJ1-1, the complete variable domain is KAGVTQTPRYLIKTRGQQVTLSCSPISGHRSVSWYQQTPGQGLQFLFEYFSETQRNKGNFPGRFSGRQFSNSRSEMNVSTLELGDSALYLCASSLGAANTEAFFGQGTRLTVV.